These 15 T cell receptor beta chains were sequenced from one sample in a study of response to subunit inactivated influenza vaccine. TCRdb used MiXCR to reprocess the RT-PCR reads, holding one entry per CDR3 protein. This table holds about 540,000 distinct CDR3 sequences, 12% to 15% found once. This specimen consisted of PBMCs from blood, obtained roughly 12 days after vaccination. All receptors come from a man aged 50 to 59 who received an inactivated influenza vaccine.

The rearrangement uses TRBV15 and TRBJ2-2; 7 bases line up with TRBD2. This CDR3 comprises 17 residues. Germline V lookup: CDR1 LNHNV, CDR2 YYDKDF (reference sequence). V was pared by 5 bases and J by 6 bases, with 15 bases of the junction left unmatched. The CDR3: CATSPEQLATVPGELFF. CDR3 sequence (DNA): TGTGCCACCAGCCCAGAGCAACTAGCGACGGTCCCCGGGGAGCTGTTTTTT. Supplemented by reference TRBV15 and TRBJ2-2, the full variable domain reads DAMVIQNPRYQVTQFGKPVTLSCSQTLNHNVMYWYQQKSSQAPKLLFHYYDKDFNNEADTPDNFQSRRPNTSFCFLDIRSPGLGDTAMYLCATSPEQLATVPGELFFGEGSRLTVL.

This clonotype was detected many times. The chain uses TRBV12-3 or TRBV12-4 and TRBJ1-2; no reliable D call. The V gene lost 4 bases and the J gene lost 8 bases, with 14 bases spanning the gap. The CDR3 extends over 13 amino acids. The CDR3 nucleotides are TGTGCCAGCAGTTCTAATCCCGGAACCGGCTACACCTTC. This encodes CASSSNPGTGYTF.

The gene calls are TRBV6-2 or TRBV6-3 and TRBJ1-3, with D uncertain. The ends were cut back, 8 bases at V and 0 bases at J, with 11 bases in the middle. The CDR3 covers 14 residues. CDR1 is MNHEY and CDR2 is SVGEGT in the germline V gene. DNA for the CDR3: TGTGCCAGCGGGTCGCAGTTCTCTGGAAACACCATATATTTT. It is translated as CASGSQFSGNTIYF.

This clonotype has a handful of counts. The rearrangement uses TRBV6-2 or TRBV6-3 and TRBJ2-5, with D perhaps given as TRBD1 or TRBD2 (5 bases each). V dropped 6 bases and J dropped 7 bases, with 9 bases sitting between them. Looked up from germline, CDR1 is MNHEY and CDR2 is SVGEGT. This CDR3 has 11 residues. The CDR3 coding sequence is TGTGCCAGCAGGGATGGGGGGACCCAGTACTTC. Translating gives CASRDGGTQYF.

The table lists this clonotype with a few counts. The chain links TRBV18 to TRBJ2-1, with 14 bases fitting TRBD2. The junction had 5 bases not matched to a gene; V was cut back by 5 bases and J by 5 bases. Germline V CDR1 and CDR2: KGHSH, LQKENI. This CDR3 contains 16 residues. The CDR3 protein is CASSSGLAGANNEQFF. The CDR3 DNA sequence: TGTGCCAGCTCATCGGGACTAGCGGGAGCGAACAATGAGCAGTTCTTC.

This clonotype was counted at least ten times. The chain employs TRBV9 and TRBJ1-2; 7 positions match TRBD1. The trim removed 5 bases at V and 4 bases at J, leaving 8 bases unmatched. The CDR3 sequence is 14 residues long. Germline V lookup: CDR1 SGDLS, CDR2 YYNGEE. The CDR3: CASSVGQGGYGYTF. CDR3 nucleotides: TGTGCCAGCAGTGTTGGGCAGGGGGGCTATGGCTACACCTTC.

The chain links TRBV19 to TRBJ2-6; D uncertain. The CDR3 consists of 14 residues. Germline assignment: CDR1 LNHDA and CDR2 SQIVND (reference sequence). Trimming stripped 5 bases from V and 1 base from J, with 6 bases between. This CDR3 reads CASSASSGANVLTF. CDR3 in DNA: TGTGCCAGTAGTGCCTCGTCTGGGGCCAACGTCCTGACTTTC. The entire variable domain, with the rest obtained from reference TRBV19 and TRBJ2-6, is as follows: DGGITQSPKYLFRKEGQNVTLSCEQNLNHDAMYWYRQDPGQGLRLIYYSQIVNDFQKGDIAEGYSVSREKKESFPLTVTSAQKNPTAFYLCASSASSGANVLTFGAGSRLTVL.

This clonotype was observed a handful of times. This sequence joins TRBV5-6 and TRBJ2-1; 9 bases fit TRBD2. The CDR3 loop spans 16 amino acids. The V and J ends lost 0 bases and 4 bases, in that order; junction bases with no gene match: 5. In germline, CDR1 is SGHDT, CDR2 YYEEEE. The CDR3, as DNA: TGTGCCAGCAGCTTGGATCTAGCGGGAAGATACAATGAGCAGTTCTTC. It is translated as CASSLDLAGRYNEQFF. The whole variable domain, remainder taken from reference TRBV5-6 and TRBJ2-1, is DAGVTQSPTHLIKTRGQQVTLRCSPKSGHDTVSWYQQALGQGPQFIFQYYEEEERQRGNFPDRFSGHQFPNYSSELNVNALLLGDSALYLCASSLDLAGRYNEQFFGPGTRLTVL.

This clonotype occurred many times. CDR3 amino acids: CASSVSSGSYNEQFF. CDR3 in DNA: TGTGCCAGCAGTGTATCTAGCGGGTCCTACAATGAGCAGTTCTTC. The chain is built from TRBV2 and TRBJ2-1; 8 nucleotides line up with TRBD2. J gave up 1 base and V 4 bases, and 3 bases lay outside the gene matches. This CDR3 has 15 residues. Germline V gene lookup returns CDR1 SNHLY and CDR2 FYNNEI.

The V call is TRBV4-2, the J call TRBJ1-6; no clear D. Germline-derived CDR1 and CDR2 are LGHNA and YNFKEQ. This CDR3 comprises 13 residues. Trimming cost V 3 bases and J 4 bases, with 4 bases left between them. In nucleotides, the CDR3 is TGTGCCAGCAGCCAGGAATATAATTCACCCCTCCACTTT. Its protein is CASSQEYNSPLHF.

The chain combines TRBV20-1 with TRBJ2-7, with D perhaps TRBD1 (5 bases). V was shortened by 4 bases and J by 2 bases, with 12 bases between the two germline ends. The CDR3 loop spans 13 amino acids. Germline V lookup: CDR1 DFQATT, CDR2 SNEGSKA (reference sequence). The CDR3: CSATGPPAYEQYF. DNA for the CDR3: TGCAGTGCTACAGGGCCCCCCGCCTACGAGCAGTACTTC.

In its sample, this clonotype was seen a few times. J is TRBJ2-5 and V is TRBV7-2; D uncertain. The CDR3 sequence is 14 residues long. Germline assignment: CDR1 SGHTA and CDR2 FQGNSA. V was shortened by 2 bases and J by 5 bases, with 12 bases between the two germline ends. This CDR3 is CASSLRVSWETQYF. For the CDR3, the DNA is TGTGCCAGCAGCTTACGGGTGTCATGGGAGACCCAGTACTTC.

This rearrangement joins TRBV4-1 to TRBJ2-2; 7 bases fit TRBD2. Unmatched junction bases numbered 8, after V lost 4 bases and J lost 0 bases. The CDR3 totals 17 residues. The germline V gene encodes CDR1 MGHRA and CDR2 YSYEKL. The CDR3 coding sequence is TGCGCCAGCAGCCGTCTCCCCGGGACTACGAACACCGGGGAGCTGTTTTTT. This encodes CASSRLPGTTNTGELFF.

The J gene is TRBJ2-7, the V gene TRBV24-1, with unresolved D. With 5 bases removed from V and 3 bases from J, the gap between germline ends came to 13 bases. CDR1 KGHDR and CDR2 SFDVKD come from the germline V gene. The CDR3 is made up of 14 amino acids. CDR3 amino acids: CATSADTFGYEQYF. The CDR3 region has the DNA TGTGCCACCAGTGCCGACACCTTTGGCTACGAGCAGTACTTC.

This clonotype has just a few counts. The genes are TRBV5-1 and TRBJ2-2, with a weak D call TRBD1 (6 bases). V shed 5 bases and J shed 0 bases, with 11 bases lying between them. Germline V gives CDR1 SGHRS, CDR2 YFSETQ. The CDR3 covers 15 residues. The CDR3 loop is CASSMGAPNTGELFF. Here the CDR3 DNA reads TGCGCCAGCAGTATGGGGGCCCCGAACACCGGGGAGCTGTTTTTT.